This T cell receptor beta chain was recovered during a study of blood T cell repertoires in COVID-19. On the study more broadly: PBMCs, B-cell-depleted T cells, or T cells were the source of the cDNA or gDNA that made up the material.

Per the original methods: Using reference gene primer amplification, nucleated cell counts were estimated. Clones were sequenced by immunoSEQ multiplex PCR, and TCRdb holds only the in-frame ones, with some missing. The DNA gave D and trimming, while V, J and clone size come from that table. The repertoire has some 280,000 clones, approximately 88% of them found once; the top ten carry less than 1%. V shed 3 bases and J shed 0 bases, with 15 bases lying between them. CDR1 and CDR2 (germline): SGHVS, FQNEAQ. The CDR3 length is 17 residues. The sequenced sample consisted of peripheral blood. The sequence derives from a woman in her thirties or forties who had recovered from COVID-19. The chain carries TRBV7-8 and TRBJ1-3; no clear D. The CDR3 spells CASSFIPSSSSGNTIYF. The CDR3 region has the DNA TGTGCCAGCAGCTTCATCCCCTCGTCGAGCTCTGGAAACACCATATATTTT. Drawing the rest from reference TRBV7-8 and TRBJ1-3, the complete variable domain is GAGVSQSPRYKVAKRGQDVALRCDPISGHVSLFWYQQALGQGPEFLTYFQNEAQLDKSGLPSDRFFAERPEGSVSTLKIQRTQQEDSAVYLCASSFIPSSSSGNTIYFGEGSWLTVV.